This TCR beta chain appears in the sequencing data of a study of cytomegalovirus exposure and HLA in healthy donors. The PCR made use of 60 Vbeta and 13 Jbeta primers. The method was immunoSEQ multiplex PCR; TCRdb's version includes in-frame clones alone and lacks a portion of them. The sample consists of roughly 200,000 clones, roughly 78% of them appearing once. A few counts support this clone. This receptor was identified in a woman under 40 in good health and CMV-seropositive. The sample was PBMCs.

The CDR3 region is CASSLSASQGEKLFF. The CDR3 region has the DNA TGTGCCAGCAGCTTGAGTGCGAGTCAGGGTGAAAAACTGTTTTTT. The chain uses TRBV5-4 and TRBJ1-4, with TRBD1 as a possible D gene (5 bases). This CDR3 contains 15 residues. Germline lookup yields CDR1 SGHNT and CDR2 YYREEE (reference sequence). Trimming took off 1 base at V and 7 bases at J, with 14 bases between the two ends. Based on the CDR3 plus reference TRBV5-4 and TRBJ1-4, the full variable domain is ETGVTQSPTHLIKTRGQQVTLRCSSQSGHNTVSWYQQALGQGPQFIFQYYREEENGRGNFPPRFSGLQFPNYSSELNVNALELDDSALYLCASSLSASQGEKLFFGSGTQLSVL.